This T cell receptor beta chain comes out of a study of blood T cells in healthy people across ages. The use of a sample-barcoded 5' primer and a J-beta primer mix characterized a second PCR of roughly 6 to 11 cycles. TCRdb processed the 5' RACE reads anew with MiXCR; each CDR3 protein has one entry. The sample holds over 600,000 distinct CDR3 sequences; approximately 21% are singletons and the top ten take 3% to 4%. Study findings and constraints: From one million sequenced T cells, diversity estimates were lower bounds. Comparison with aged donors showed that long-lived donors had more naive CD4+ cells and higher diversity.

V lost 0 bases to trimming and J lost 2 bases, with 10 bases between them. The CDR3 loop spans 15 amino acids. In germline, CDR1 is MNHEY, CDR2 SVGEGT. This clonotype occurred a few times. Its specificity is not known. Each donor gave 9.5 to 10 milliliters of peripheral blood. PBMCs numbering at least 6 million were isolated per sample. Sequencing was performed on blood. The chain recombines TRBV6-2 or TRBV6-3 with TRBJ1-2; D not resolved. This TCR derives from a man aged 70 or older in good health. CDR3 DNA sequence: TGTGCCAGCAGTTACTCGACGGCCAGCAACTATGGCTACACCTTC. Amino acids: CASSYSTASNYGYTF.